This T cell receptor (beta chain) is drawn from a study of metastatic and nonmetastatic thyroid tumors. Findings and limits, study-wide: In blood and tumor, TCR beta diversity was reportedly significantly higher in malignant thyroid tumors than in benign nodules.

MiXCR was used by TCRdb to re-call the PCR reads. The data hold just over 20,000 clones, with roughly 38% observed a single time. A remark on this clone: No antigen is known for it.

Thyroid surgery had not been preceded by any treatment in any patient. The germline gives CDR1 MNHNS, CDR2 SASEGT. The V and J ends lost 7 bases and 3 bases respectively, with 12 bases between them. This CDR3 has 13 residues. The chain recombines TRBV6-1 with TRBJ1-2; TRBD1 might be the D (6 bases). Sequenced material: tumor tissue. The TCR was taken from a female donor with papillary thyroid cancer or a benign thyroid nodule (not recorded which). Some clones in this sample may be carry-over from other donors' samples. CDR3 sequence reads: CASTRGTHYGYTF. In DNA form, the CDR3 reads TGTGCCAGCACAAGGGGGACCCACTATGGCTACACCTTC.